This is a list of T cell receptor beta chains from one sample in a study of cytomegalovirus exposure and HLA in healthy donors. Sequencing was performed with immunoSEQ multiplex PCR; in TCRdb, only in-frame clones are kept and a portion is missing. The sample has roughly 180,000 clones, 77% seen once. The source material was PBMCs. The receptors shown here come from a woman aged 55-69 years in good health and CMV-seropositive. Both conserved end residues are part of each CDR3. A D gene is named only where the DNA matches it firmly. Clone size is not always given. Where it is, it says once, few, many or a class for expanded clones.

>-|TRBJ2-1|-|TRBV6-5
TGTGCCAGCAGTTACGAACAGGACAATGAGCAGTTCTTC
CASSYEQDNEQFF
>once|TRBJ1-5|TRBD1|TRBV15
TGTGCCACCAGCAGAGCGGGACAGAATCAGCCCCAGCATTTT
CATSRAGQNQPQHF
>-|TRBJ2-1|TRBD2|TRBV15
TGTGCCACCAGCAGAGATGCCGCGGGGGGGCAGGTAGCCAATGAGCAGTTCTTC
CATSRDAAGGQVANEQFF
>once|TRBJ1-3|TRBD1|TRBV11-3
TGTGCCAGCAGCCCGGGACAGGGCTCTGGAAACACCATATATTTT
CASSPGQGSGNTIYF
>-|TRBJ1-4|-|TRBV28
TGTGCCAGCAGCGGGGGAATGTTTCAGAATGAAAAACTGTTTTTT
CASSGGMFQNEKLFF
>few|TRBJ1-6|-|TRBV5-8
TGTGCCAGCAGCCCCTTAAGGAGTTCACCTTATTCACCCCTCCACTTT
CASSPLRSSPYSPLHF
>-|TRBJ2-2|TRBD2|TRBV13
TGTGCCAGCAGCCCAACCGGGACTAGCGGGAGAACCGGGGAGCTGTTTTTT
CASSPTGTSGRTGELFF
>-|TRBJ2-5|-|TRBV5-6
TGTGCCAGCAGCTTTGGCACGGGGGAGACCCAGTACTTC
CASSFGTGETQYF
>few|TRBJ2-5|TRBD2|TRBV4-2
TGTGCCAGCAGCCAAGATCTTCGGGGGGGGGAGACCCAGTACTTC
CASSQDLRGGETQYF
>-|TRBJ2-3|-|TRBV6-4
TGTGCCAGCAGTGACTGGCCTAGCACAGATACGCAGTATTTT
CASSDWPSTDTQYF
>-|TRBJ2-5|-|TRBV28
TGTGCCAGCAGAGTTGGCCTGGGGGGACAGTTAGGAGAGACCCAGTACTTC
CASRVGLGGQLGETQYF
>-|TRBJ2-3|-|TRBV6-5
TGTGCCAGCAGTTACCGGGGGTTGGAAGATACGCAGTATTTT
CASSYRGLEDTQYF
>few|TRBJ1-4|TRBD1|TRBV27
TGTGCCAGCAGTTTAGAGACAGGGGGGGATGAAAAACTGTTTTTT
CASSLETGGDEKLFF
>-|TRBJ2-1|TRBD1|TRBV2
TGTGCCAGCAGTGACGGGACAGGGTACAATGAGCAGTTCTTC
CASSDGTGYNEQFF
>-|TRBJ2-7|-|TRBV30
TGTGCCTGGAGTGTTAATTACGAGCAGTACTTC
CAWSVNYEQYF
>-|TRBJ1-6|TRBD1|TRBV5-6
TGTGCCAGCAGCCAACAGGCGGGACAGGGGGCTTCACCCCTCCACTTT
CASSQQAGQGASPLHF
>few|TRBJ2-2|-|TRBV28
TGTGCCAGCAGCTCTCTGGGGGGTTCCACCGGGGAGCTGTTTTTT
CASSSLGGSTGELFF
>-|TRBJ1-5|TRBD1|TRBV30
TGTGCCTGGAGTGTACTTCAGGGGGACCAGCCCCAGCATTTT
CAWSVLQGDQPQHF
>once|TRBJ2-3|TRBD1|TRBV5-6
TGTGCCAGCAGCTTGGCCGGCACAGGGGGGAGGTCAGATACGCAGTATTTT
CASSLAGTGGRSDTQYF
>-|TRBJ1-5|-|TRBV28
TGTGCCAGCAGTTCGACAACCACGGTGACCAATCAGCCCCAGCATTTT
CASSSTTTVTNQPQHF
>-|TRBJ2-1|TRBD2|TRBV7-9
TGTGCCGGCAGCTTACAGCGGGGGGGCAATGAGCAGTTCTTC
CAGSLQRGGNEQFF
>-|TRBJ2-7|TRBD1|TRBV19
TGTGCCAGTAGTAGGGACAGTTCCTACGAGCAGTACTTC
CASSRDSSYEQYF
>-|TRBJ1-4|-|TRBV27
TGTGCCAGCAGTTTAGAAATGGCCGGGGGGGCCGAAAAACTGTTTTTT
CASSLEMAGGAEKLFF
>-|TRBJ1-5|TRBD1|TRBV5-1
TGCGCCAGCAGCTTTCCAGGGGGCGAAAATCAGCCCCAGCATTTT
CASSFPGGENQPQHF
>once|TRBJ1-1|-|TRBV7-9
TGTGCCAGCAGCTTAGCCTCCCCGGGAAGGGGGGGAAACACTGAAGCTTTCTTT
CASSLASPGRGGNTEAFF
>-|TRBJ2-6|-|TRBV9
TGTGCCAGCAGCGTAGTTTCAGATTTCTCTGGGGCCAACGTCCTGACTTTC
CASSVVSDFSGANVLTF
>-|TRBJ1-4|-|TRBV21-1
TGTGCCAGCACCTCGGGACAGGGGTATGAAAAACTGTTTTTT
CASTSGQGYEKLFF
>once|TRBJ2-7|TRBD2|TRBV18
TGTGCCAGCTCACCGAATAGCGGGAGGGCCCCCTACGAGCAGTACTTC
CASSPNSGRAPYEQYF
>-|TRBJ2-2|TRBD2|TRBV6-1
TGTGCCAGCAGTGGGACTAGCGGGAGGGGTGACGGGGAGCTGTTTTTT
CASSGTSGRGDGELFF
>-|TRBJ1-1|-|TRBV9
TGTGCCAGCAGCGTAGGGGGCCAGGGGAACACTGAAGCTTTCTTT
CASSVGGQGNTEAFF
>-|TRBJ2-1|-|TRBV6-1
TGTGCCACTTCCCGGGAGCCCCAATATGAGCAGTTCTTC
CATSREPQYEQFF
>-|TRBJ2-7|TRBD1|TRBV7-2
TGTGCCAGCAGCTTAGGTGGGACAGCGTACGAGCAGTACTTC
CASSLGGTAYEQYF
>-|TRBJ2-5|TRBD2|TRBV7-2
TGTGCCAGCAGCTTCCTCCCGCGGGGGGTCGGGACCCAGTACTTC
CASSFLPRGVGTQYF
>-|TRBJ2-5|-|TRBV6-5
TGTGCCAGCAGTTTGGACGGGATGAGGGAGACCCAGTACTTC
CASSLDGMRETQYF
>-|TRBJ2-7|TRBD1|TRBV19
TGTGCCAGTAGTATGACAGGGCACAGCTCCTACGAGCAGTACTTC
CASSMTGHSSYEQYF
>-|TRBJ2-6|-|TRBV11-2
TGTGCCAGCAGCACAGATCCGAACTCTGGGGCCAACGTCCTGACTTTC
CASSTDPNSGANVLTF
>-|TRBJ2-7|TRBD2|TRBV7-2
TGTGCCAGCAGCTCCCGTGGGACTAGAGGCGAGCAGTACTTC
CASSSRGTRGEQYF
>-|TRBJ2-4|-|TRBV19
TGTGCCAGTAGTTTCCGACTAGAAGAAAACATTCAGTACTTC
CASSFRLEENIQYF
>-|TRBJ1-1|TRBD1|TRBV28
TGTGCCAGCAGGGTTCCCGGGACAGGGGGATTGAACACTGAAGCTTTCTTT
CASRVPGTGGLNTEAFF
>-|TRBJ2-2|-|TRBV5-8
TGTGCCAGCAGCTTGTGGGCAGGAGCGGGCACCGGGGAGCTGTTTTTT
CASSLWAGAGTGELFF
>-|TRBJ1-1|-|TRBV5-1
TGCGCCAGCAGCTTGGAACAGGGCCAGGGTGAAGCTTTCTTT
CASSLEQGQGEAFF
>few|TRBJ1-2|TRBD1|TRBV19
TGTGCCAGTCGACAGGGGGCGGCACTCAGCTATGGCTACACCTTC
CASRQGAALSYGYTF
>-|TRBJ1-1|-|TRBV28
TGTGCCAGCAACAGGAACACTGAAGCTTTCTTT
CASNRNTEAFF
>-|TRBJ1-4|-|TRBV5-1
TGCGCCAGCAGCTTGGGAGGGTATGAAAAACTGTTTTTT
CASSLGGYEKLFF
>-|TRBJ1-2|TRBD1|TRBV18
TGTGCCAGCTCACCACCGCGGACAGGGGAGTATGGCTACACCTTC
CASSPPRTGEYGYTF
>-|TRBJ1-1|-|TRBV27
TGTGCCAGCAGCCCCACTAACCGGAACACTGAAGCTTTCTTT
CASSPTNRNTEAFF
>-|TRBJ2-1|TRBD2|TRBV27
TGTGCCAGCGGACTAGCGGGGGGTTACAATGAGCAGTTCTTC
CASGLAGGYNEQFF
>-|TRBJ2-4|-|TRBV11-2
TGTGCCAGCAGCGAACAGGGGAGGGCCAAAAACATTCAGTACTTC
CASSEQGRAKNIQYF
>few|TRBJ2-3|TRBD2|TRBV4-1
TGCGCCAGCGCGACAGGACTAGCGGGGACAGATACGCAGTATTTT
CASATGLAGTDTQYF
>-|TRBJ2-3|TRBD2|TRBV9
TGTGCCAGCAGCCCCAGCGGGGGGGCGACAGATACGCAGTATTTT
CASSPSGGATDTQYF
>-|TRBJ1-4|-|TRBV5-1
TGCGCCAGCAGCTTGACAGGGCCCACTAATGAAAAACTGTTTTTT
CASSLTGPTNEKLFF
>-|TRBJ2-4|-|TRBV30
TGTGCCTGGAGTCCCGGAGGGACGGACAAAAACATTCAGTACTTC
CAWSPGGTDKNIQYF
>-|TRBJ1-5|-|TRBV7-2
TGTGCCAGCAGCTTAGGTCAGGGTTTGCAGCCCCAGCATTTT
CASSLGQGLQPQHF
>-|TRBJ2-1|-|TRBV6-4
TGTGCCAGCAGTGAAGGAGCCGCACCCTCCTACAATGAGCAGTTCTTC
CASSEGAAPSYNEQFF
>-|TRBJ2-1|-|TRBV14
TGTGCCAGCAGCCAAGATGTTCAAAATGAGCAGTTCTTC
CASSQDVQNEQFF